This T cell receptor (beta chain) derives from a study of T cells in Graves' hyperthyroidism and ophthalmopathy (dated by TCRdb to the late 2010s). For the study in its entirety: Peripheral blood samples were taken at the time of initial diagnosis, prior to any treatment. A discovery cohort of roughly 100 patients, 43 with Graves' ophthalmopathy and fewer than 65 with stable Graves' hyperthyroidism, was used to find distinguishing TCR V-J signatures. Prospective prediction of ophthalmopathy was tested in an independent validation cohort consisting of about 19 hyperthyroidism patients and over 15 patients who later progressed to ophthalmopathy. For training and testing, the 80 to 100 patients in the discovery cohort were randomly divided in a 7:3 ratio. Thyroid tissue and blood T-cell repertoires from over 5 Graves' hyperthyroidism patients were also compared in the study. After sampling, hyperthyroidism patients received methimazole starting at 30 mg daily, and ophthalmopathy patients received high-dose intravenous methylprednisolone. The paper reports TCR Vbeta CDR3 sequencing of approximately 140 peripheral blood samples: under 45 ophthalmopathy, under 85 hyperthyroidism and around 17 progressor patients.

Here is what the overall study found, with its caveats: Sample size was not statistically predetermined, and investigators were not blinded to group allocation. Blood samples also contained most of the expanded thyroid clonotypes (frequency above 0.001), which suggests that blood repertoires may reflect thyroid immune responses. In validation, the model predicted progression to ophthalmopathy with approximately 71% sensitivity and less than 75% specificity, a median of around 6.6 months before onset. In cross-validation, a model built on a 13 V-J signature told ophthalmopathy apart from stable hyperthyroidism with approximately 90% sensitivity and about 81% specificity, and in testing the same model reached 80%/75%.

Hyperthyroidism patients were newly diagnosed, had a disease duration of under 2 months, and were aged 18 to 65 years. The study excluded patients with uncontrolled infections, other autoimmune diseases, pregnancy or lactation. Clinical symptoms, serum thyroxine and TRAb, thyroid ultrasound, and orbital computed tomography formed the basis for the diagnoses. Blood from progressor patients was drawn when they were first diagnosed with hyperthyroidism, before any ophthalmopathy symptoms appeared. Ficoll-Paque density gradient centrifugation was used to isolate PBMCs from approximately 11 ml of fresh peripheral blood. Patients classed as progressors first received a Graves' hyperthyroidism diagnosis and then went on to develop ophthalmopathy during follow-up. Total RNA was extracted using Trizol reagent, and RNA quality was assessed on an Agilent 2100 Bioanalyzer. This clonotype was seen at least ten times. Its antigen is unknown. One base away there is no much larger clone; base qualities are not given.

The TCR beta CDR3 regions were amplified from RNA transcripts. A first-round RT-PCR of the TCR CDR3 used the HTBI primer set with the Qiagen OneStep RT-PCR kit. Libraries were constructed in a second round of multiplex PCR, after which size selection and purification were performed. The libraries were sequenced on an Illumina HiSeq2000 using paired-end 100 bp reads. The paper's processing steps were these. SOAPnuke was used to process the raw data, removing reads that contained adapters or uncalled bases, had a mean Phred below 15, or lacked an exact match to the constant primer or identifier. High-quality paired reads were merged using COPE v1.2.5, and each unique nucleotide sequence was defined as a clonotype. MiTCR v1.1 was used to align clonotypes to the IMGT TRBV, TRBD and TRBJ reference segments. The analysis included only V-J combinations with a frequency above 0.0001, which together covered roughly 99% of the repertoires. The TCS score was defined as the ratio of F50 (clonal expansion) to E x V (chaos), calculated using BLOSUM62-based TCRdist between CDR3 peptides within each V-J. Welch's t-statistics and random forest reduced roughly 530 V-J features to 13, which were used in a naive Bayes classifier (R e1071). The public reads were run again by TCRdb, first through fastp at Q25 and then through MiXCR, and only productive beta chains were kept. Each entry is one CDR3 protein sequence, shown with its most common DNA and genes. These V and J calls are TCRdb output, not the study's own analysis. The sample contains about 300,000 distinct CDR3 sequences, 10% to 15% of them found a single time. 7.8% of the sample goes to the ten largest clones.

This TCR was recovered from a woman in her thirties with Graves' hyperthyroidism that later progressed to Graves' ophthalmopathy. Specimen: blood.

The DNA sequence is as follows: TGTGCCAGCAGCTTAGACCAGGGGATTGTTATAGGCTACACCTTC. The encoded protein is CASSLDQGIVIGYTF. The chain is assembled from TRBV7-2 and TRBJ1-2; matching of 6 bases hints at TRBD1 as the D gene. At the junction V is shortened by 1 base and J by 8 bases, with 17 bases in between. From its cysteine to its phenylalanine, the CDR3 spans 15 amino acids. This entry keeps only the CDR3 DNA: 45 bases, framed from base 1. CDR1 and CDR2 are read off the germline V gene as SGHTA and FQGNSA. The CDR3, completed at both ends by the reference TRBV7-2 and TRBJ1-2 genes, gives the full variable domain GAGVSQSPSNKVTEKGKDVELRCDPISGHTALYWYRQSLGQGLEFLIYFQGNSAPDKSGLPSDRFSAERTGGSVSTLTIQRTQQEDSAVYLCASSLDQGIVIGYTFGSGTRLTVV.